The present entry profiles one T cell receptor beta chain with its context. This CDR3 has 18 amino acids. Germline CDR1 reads ENHRY; CDR2 reads SYGVKD. The V gene end was trimmed by 3 bases and the J gene end by 6 bases; junction bases not matched to a gene: 11. The sample belongs to a study of blood T cell repertoires in COVID-19. Across the study: Samples representing acute and convalescent COVID-19 were sourced from the United States, Italy and Spain.

Under the authors' procedure: Researchers report that nucleated cell counts were estimated from reference gene primer amplification. Data came from immunoSEQ multiplex PCR; TCRdb stores just in-frame clones and leaves some out. That table supplies the V and J calls and clone size; D and trimming were determined from the DNA. The sample comprises 140,000 to 150,000 clones, about nine tenths of which are singletons, and about 2.5% rests with the top ten. Sequenced: peripheral blood. The rearrangement joins TRBV10-3 to TRBJ2-3, with 14 bases fitting TRBD2. The TCR sequence derives from a human donor in a cohort sampled during active COVID-19. The CDR3: CAISDSGLAGARGDTQYF. As DNA, the CDR3 is TGTGCCATCAGTGATTCGGGACTAGCGGGAGCGCGGGGTGATACGCAGTATTTT.